These 24 T cell receptor beta chains came from one sample sequenced in a study of shared clonotypes between healthy human individuals. As defined, naive CD8 cells were CD45RO-negative and positively selected for CCR7, with terminally differentiated effector memory CD45RA+ cells excluded. Generated by immunoSEQ multiplex PCR, the TCRdb table keeps only in-frame clones and is missing some. The data show 2 million to 2.5 million clones, about 95% seen once. Sample: naive CD8+ T cells sorted from blood. The receptors originated from a young man in good health.

The rearrangement joins TRBV7-9 to TRBJ2-5; D gene uncertain. Trimming cost V 3 bases and J 7 bases, with 6 bases left between them. Germline CDR1 is SEHNR and CDR2 is FQNEAQ (reference sequence). The CDR3 totals 11 residues. CDR3 sequence (DNA): TGTGCCAGCAGCTTCAGTGGGACCCAGTACTTC. It specifies CASSFSGTQYF. The full variable domain, completed using reference TRBV7-9 and TRBJ2-5, is DTGVSQNPRHKITKRGQNVTFRCDPISEHNRLYWYRQTLGQGPEFLTYFQNEAQLEKSRLLSDRFSAERPKGSFSTLEIQRTEQGDSAMYLCASSFSGTQYFGPGTRLLVL.

V and J are TRBV13 and TRBJ1-5, with D maybe TRBD1 (5 bases). Germline V gives CDR1 PRHDT, CDR2 FYEKMQ (reference sequence). This CDR3 has 15 residues. The V end lost 0 bases, the J end lost 4 bases, and 10 bases lay between the germline ends. The CDR3 here is CASSLGPGVNQPQHF. CDR3 in DNA: TGTGCCAGCAGCTTAGGCCCGGGGGTTAATCAGCCCCAGCATTTT.

J is TRBJ2-2 and V is TRBV9; D is unclear. This CDR3 region has 15 residues. Looked up from germline, CDR1 is SGDLS and CDR2 is YYNGEE. The ends were cut back, 0 bases at V and 2 bases at J, with 8 bases in the middle. CDR3 region: CASSVGDGNTGELFF. The CDR3 nucleotides read TGTGCCAGCAGCGTAGGAGACGGTAACACCGGGGAGCTGTTTTTT.

As regards this clone: Other DNA sequences from this sample encode an identical CDR3 as well. The gene calls are TRBV5-6 and TRBJ2-7; 8 bases are shared with TRBD2. The CDR3 is 14 residues long. In germline, CDR1 is SGHDT, CDR2 YYEEEE. V lost 4 bases and J lost 2; bases outside the gene matches: 5. The CDR3 DNA reads TGTGCCAGCAGCAGTAGCGGGGCCCCCTACGAGCAGTACTTC. It is translated as CASSSSGAPYEQYF.

This CDR3 is CASSLGGQTLNEQFF. CDR3 DNA: TGTGCCAGCAGCTTGGGGGGACAGACCCTCAATGAGCAGTTCTTC. The genes are TRBV5-8 and TRBJ2-1, with 7 nucleotides matching TRBD1. CDR3 length: 15 residues. With 0 bases clipped from V and 6 bases from J, the junction kept 6 bases outside the gene matches. Germline CDR1 reads SGHTS; CDR2 reads YDEGEE.

CDR3 loop: CASSSPEGTSYNSPLHF. In DNA, the CDR3 is TGTGCCAGCAGCTCCCCCGAGGGGACCTCCTATAATTCACCCCTCCACTTT. V gene TRBV7-9 combines with J gene TRBJ1-6; D possibly corresponds to TRBD1 (5 bases). The V gene lost 4 bases and the J gene lost 0 bases, with 13 bases spanning the gap. The CDR3 sequence is 17 residues long. Germline CDR1 reads SEHNR; CDR2 reads FQNEAQ (reference sequence).

In the case of this clone: Other DNA sequences in the same sample also yield this CDR3. This chain connects TRBV5-1 to TRBJ2-7; TRBD1 matches at 9 bases. Germline V CDR1 and CDR2: SGHRS, YFSETQ. V was pared by 3 bases and J by 3 bases, with 4 bases of the junction left unmatched. The CDR3 runs to 14 residues. The CDR3 loop is CASSWTGVSYEQYF. The CDR3 coding sequence is TGCGCCAGCAGCTGGACAGGGGTAAGCTACGAGCAGTACTTC.

A remark on this clone: The sample holds other DNA sequences that translate to the same CDR3. The J gene is TRBJ2-7, the V gene TRBV6-5; D is possibly TRBD1 or TRBD2 (5 bases each). The germline V gene has CDR1 MNHEY and CDR2 SVGAGI. The CDR3 extends over 14 amino acids. V was clipped by 5 bases and J by 2 bases, with 13 bases between them. The DNA of the CDR3 is TGTGCCAGCAGTCCCGGGACGGAGGCCTACGAGCAGTACTTC. The encoded protein is CASSPGTEAYEQYF.

This clone was found once. The chain combines TRBV5-8 with TRBJ1-1, with D unclear. Germline V gene data show CDR1 as SGHTS and CDR2 as YDEGEE. V was pared by 0 bases and J by 1 base, with 16 bases between. There are 17 residues in the CDR3. CDR3 loop: CASSLEAAAVGNTEAFF. CDR3 coding DNA: TGTGCCAGCAGCTTGGAGGCGGCAGCCGTTGGGAACACTGAAGCTTTCTTT.

The chain carries TRBV10-3 and TRBJ2-5, with unresolved D. CDR3 size: 13 residues. From germline, CDR1 is ENHRY and CDR2 SYGVKD. Trimming stripped 10 bases from V and 0 bases from J, with 12 bases between. CDR3: CASSPTNQETQYF. CDR3 nucleotides: TGTGCCAGCTCCCCCACCAACCAAGAGACCCAGTACTTC.

This clone was detected only a few times. The junction does not match germline at one end; this may be a read error. The V gene is TRBV6-1, the J gene TRBJ1-6; TRBD1 might be the D (5 bases). Germline lookup yields CDR1 MNHNS and CDR2 SASEGT. CDR3 length equals 16 residues. The CDR3 here is CASREAGTDNNSPLHF. The CDR3, as DNA: TGTGCCAGCAGGGAAGCCGGGACGGACAATAATTCACCCCTCCACTTT.

This sequence joins TRBV5-1 and TRBJ2-3, with 9 bases matching TRBD2. The trim removed 4 bases at V and 0 bases at J, leaving 3 bases unmatched. Germline V gives CDR1 SGHRS, CDR2 YFSETQ. There are 15 residues in the CDR3. CDR3 DNA: TGCGCCAGCAGCGGTAGCGGGGGAAGCACAGATACGCAGTATTTT. It translates to CASSGSGGSTDTQYF. The full variable domain, its missing parts supplied by reference TRBV5-1 and TRBJ2-3, is KAGVTQTPRYLIKTRGQQVTLSCSPISGHRSVSWYQQTPGQGLQFLFEYFSETQRNKGNFPGRFSGRQFSNSRSEMNVSTLELGDSALYLCASSGSGGSTDTQYFGPGTRLTVL.

V is TRBV5-5 and J is TRBJ1-2, with D unresolved. CDR3 length: 15 amino acids. Deletions cut 3 bases from V and 4 bases from J, with 16 bases between. The germline V gene has CDR1 SGHKS and CDR2 YYEKEE (reference sequence). The CDR3 nucleotides are TGTGCCAGCAGCTCAGGACGGATACCTTCCTATGGCTACACCTTC. This encodes CASSSGRIPSYGYTF.

This rearrangement joins TRBV7-9 to TRBJ2-7, with 7 bases matching TRBD1. The CDR3 length is 13 residues. Germline CDR1 SEHNR, CDR2 FQNEAQ (reference sequence). J gave up 6 bases and V 5 bases, and 7 bases lay outside the gene matches. The DNA of the CDR3 is TGTGCCAGCAGCCCGACAGGGCCGTTCGAGCAGTACTTC. It encodes CASSPTGPFEQYF.

V is TRBV5-1 and J is TRBJ2-7, with D perhaps TRBD2 (6 bases). The V and J ends lost 3 bases and 0 bases respectively, with 10 bases between them. CDR3 size: 14 residues. The germline V gene has CDR1 SGHRS and CDR2 YFSETQ. CDR3 coding DNA: TGCGCCAGCAGCTGGGACGGGGGCTCCTACGAGCAGTACTTC. Its translation: CASSWDGGSYEQYF.

This clone is a singleton in its sample. The V gene is TRBV28, the J gene TRBJ1-3; D is undetermined. Trimming stripped 5 bases from V and 0 bases from J, with 14 bases between. Germline V gives CDR1 MDHEN, CDR2 SYDVKM. This CDR3 is built from 16 residues. The CDR3 nucleotides read TGTGCCAGCAGTCCGGGCCCGCGATCCTCTGGAAACACCATATATTTT. Its protein is CASSPGPRSSGNTIYF.

This clone has just one count. The chain is built from TRBV6-5 and TRBJ1-1; D unclear. CDR3 length equals 14 residues. Trimming took off 2 bases at V and 1 base at J, with 8 bases between the two ends. Germline V lookup: CDR1 MNHEY, CDR2 SVGAGI. DNA of the CDR3: TGTGCCAGCAGTTACACGGTGGAGAACACTGAAGCTTTCTTT. Translated, it gives CASSYTVENTEAFF.

V usage is TRBV5-6 and J usage is TRBJ1-1; D gene unclear. This CDR3 spans 14 amino acids. V was trimmed by 2 bases and J by 0 bases, leaving 8 bases between them. Per the germline V gene, CDR1 is SGHDT and CDR2 is YYEEEE. The CDR3 nucleotides are TGTGCCAGCAGCTTTCGGAGAATGAACACTGAAGCTTTCTTT. Translated: CASSFRRMNTEAFF.

V usage is TRBV6-5 and J usage is TRBJ1-2, with a weak D call TRBD1 (6 bases). V was shortened by 5 bases and J by 8 bases, with 21 bases between the two germline ends. Germline V CDR1 and CDR2: MNHEY, SVGAGI. The CDR3 sequence is 15 residues long. The CDR3 is CASSQQGPPAEGYTF. In nucleotides, the CDR3 is TGTGCCAGCAGTCAACAGGGCCCCCCTGCGGAAGGCTACACCTTC.

The gene calls are TRBV28 and TRBJ2-7; D not certain. CDR3 length equals 16 residues. Per germline, CDR1 MDHEN and CDR2 SYDVKM. Trimming cost V 6 bases and J 3 bases, with 21 bases left between them. CDR3 nucleotide sequence: TGTGCCAGCAGCCTTAATTCCCTGGCACTCCACTACGAGCAGTACTTC. Translating it yields CASSLNSLALHYEQYF.

V is TRBV19 and J is TRBJ2-5, with TRBD2 as a possible D gene (7 bases). Trimming took off 1 base at V and 5 bases at J, with 11 bases between the two ends. Germline V gene sequence: CDR1 LNHDA, CDR2 SQIVND (reference sequence). The CDR3 contains 14 residues. The CDR3 spells CASSIGAGAETQYF. In nucleotides, the CDR3 is TGTGCCAGTAGTATAGGGGCGGGGGCTGAGACCCAGTACTTC.

J is TRBJ2-5 and V is TRBV4-1; D may match TRBD1 or TRBD2 (5 bases each). This CDR3 region has 18 residues. Per the germline V gene, CDR1 is MGHRA and CDR2 is YSYEKL. Trimming left V 3 bases short and J 1 base short, with 21 bases between. Here the CDR3 reads CASSQSFGAGSRQETQYF. The CDR3 DNA reads as TGCGCCAGCAGCCAGTCCTTTGGGGCAGGGAGTCGCCAAGAGACCCAGTACTTC.

V gene TRBV6-1 combines with J gene TRBJ1-6, with 9 bases fitting TRBD1. Germline loops: CDR1 MNHNS, CDR2 SASEGT. The CDR3 spans 14 residues. After removal of 4 bases from V and 10 bases from J, the junction contained 5 bases not matched to a gene. The CDR3 DNA reads as TGTGCCAGCAGTGCGAGGACAGGGGAATCACCCCTCCACTTT. This sequence encodes CASSARTGESPLHF.

In the case of this clone: Other DNA sequences in this specimen translate into the identical CDR3. V and J are TRBV6-1 and TRBJ2-1; 11 bases are shared with TRBD2. V dropped 3 bases and J dropped 2; count of bases not matched to a gene: 0. From germline, CDR1 is MNHNS and CDR2 SASEGT. The CDR3 spans 15 residues. The CDR3 bases are TGTGCCAGCAGTGAGGGACTAGCGGCCTACAATGAGCAGTTCTTC. Translated: CASSEGLAAYNEQFF.